The rows below give T cell receptor beta chains drawn from one sample of a study of blood T cells in healthy people across ages. TCRdb reanalysed the 5' RACE reads using MiXCR and keeps one entry per CDR3 protein. The sample holds 500,000 to 650,000 distinct CDR3 sequences, around 27% seen once. These same records also appear under a second study, on T cells of mothers and their children.

Sequenced input: blood. The source is a boy aged 2-9 years in good health. CDR3s include the opening cysteine and the closing phenylalanine or tryptophan. A D gene is named only where the DNA matches it firmly. Clone size is given for some rows only: seen once, a few or many times, or a class if the clone is expanded.

j_call d_call clone_size v_call cdr3_aa cdr3_nt
TRBJ1-3 . . TRBV30 CAWSSRISSGNTIYF TGTGCCTGGAGTTCGAGAATTAGCTCTGGAAACACCATATATTTT
TRBJ1-1 TRBD1 few TRBV29-1 CSVSAGTALTEAFF TGCAGCGTTTCTGCCGGGACAGCTCTTACTGAAGCTTTCTTT
TRBJ2-5 . . TRBV9 CASSAAPSGQETQYF TGTGCCAGCAGCGCCGCCCCCAGCGGACAAGAGACCCAGTACTTC
TRBJ2-7 . . TRBV12-3/TRBV12-4 CASSPTGSLEQYF TGTGCCAGCAGTCCGACAGGCTCCCTCGAGCAGTACTTC
TRBJ1-3 . . TRBV5-1 CASSLAGPGRGNTIYF TGCGCCAGCAGCTTGGCGGGACCTGGTAGGGGAAACACCATATATTTT
TRBJ2-1 . . TRBV7-2 CASSFRQPRASSYNEQFF TGTGCCAGCAGCTTCCGACAGCCCAGAGCGAGCTCCTACAATGAGCAGTTCTTC
TRBJ1-2 . few TRBV2 CASSGTSRQGYGYTF TGTGCCAGCAGTGGGACAAGCCGGCAGGGCTATGGCTACACCTTC
TRBJ2-1 TRBD2 . TRBV9 CASSVKGLAGGSSYNEQFF TGTGCCAGCAGCGTGAAGGGACTAGCGGGAGGGAGCTCCTACAATGAGCAGTTCTTC
TRBJ2-4 . . TRBV20-1 CSARGPSSAQNIQYF TGCAGTGCTAGAGGACCTTCTAGCGCCCAAAACATTCAGTACTTC
TRBJ2-1 TRBD2 many TRBV20-1 CSARDTLAGDVEQFF TGCAGTGCTAGAGATACACTAGCGGGAGACGTCGAGCAGTTCTTC
TRBJ2-5 . . TRBV6-1 CASRVGRETQYF TGTGCCAGCAGGGTAGGGCGAGAGACCCAGTACTTC
TRBJ2-7 . . TRBV14 CASSQDGGRTSYEQYF TGTGCCAGCAGCCAAGACGGGGGCAGGACCTCCTACGAGCAGTACTTC
TRBJ2-2 TRBD2 few TRBV11-2 CASSSVSGKGGELFF TGTGCCAGCAGCTCCGTTAGCGGGAAAGGCGGGGAGCTGTTTTTT
TRBJ1-2 . few TRBV12-3/TRBV12-4 CASSLAAGQYGYTF TGTGCCAGCAGTTTAGCGGCAGGCCAATATGGCTACACCTTC
TRBJ2-7 . once TRBV11-2 CASSLVENRVEQYF TGTGCCAGCAGCTTAGTAGAAAACAGGGTCGAGCAGTACTTC
TRBJ2-2 TRBD1 . TRBV10-3 CAISESNDRAYTNTGELFF TGTGCCATCAGTGAGTCGAATGACAGGGCCTACACGAACACCGGGGAGCTGTTTTTT
TRBJ2-3 . . TRBV5-5 CASSLEVGDCTDTQYF TGTGCCAGCAGCTTGGAGGTAGGGGATTGCACAGATACGCAGTATTTT
TRBJ2-7 . few TRBV7-2 CASSLRTENYEQYF TGTGCCAGCAGCCTCCGGACAGAGAACTACGAGCAGTACTTC
TRBJ2-5 . . TRBV3-1 CASSQDQENHRPQYF TGTGCCAGCAGCCAAGATCAGGAAAATCACAGACCCCAGTACTTC
TRBJ2-7 TRBD2 few TRBV7-9 CASSDPSGYYEQYF TGTGCCAGCAGCGACCCTAGCGGGTACTACGAGCAGTACTTC
TRBJ2-5 . . TRBV20-1 CSAPQGRETQYF TGCAGTGCTCCCCAGGGACGGGAGACCCAGTACTTC
TRBJ1-2 . few TRBV5-1 CASSPRGGMGYGYTF TGCGCCAGCAGCCCTCGGGGAGGAATGGGATATGGCTACACCTTC
TRBJ1-2 TRBD1 few TRBV7-2 CASSRDRGRDYGYTF TGTGCCAGCAGCCGGGACAGGGGGCGCGACTATGGCTACACCTTC
TRBJ1-3 . . TRBV7-9 CASSFSYSGNTIYF TGTGCCAGCAGCTTTTCCTACTCTGGAAACACCATATATTTT
TRBJ1-2 . . TRBV6-5 CASRAGGIDGYTF TGTGCCAGCAGAGCGGGGGGTATTGATGGCTACACCTTC
TRBJ2-7 TRBD2 few TRBV3-1 CASSKGLANYEQYF TGTGCCAGCAGCAAGGGACTAGCGAACTACGAGCAGTACTTC
TRBJ1-1 TRBD1 . TRBV5-1 CASSLTDRGTEAFF TGCGCCAGCAGCCTGACAGACAGGGGTACTGAAGCCTTCTTT
TRBJ2-7 TRBD2 . TRBV27 CASSFGAGGPGEQYF TGTGCCAGCAGTTTCGGAGCGGGGGGGCCAGGGGAGCAGTACTTC
TRBJ2-3 TRBD2 few TRBV3-1 CASRPTGTSAYTQYF TGTGCCAGCAGACCGACCGGGACTAGCGCGTATACGCAGTATTTT
TRBJ2-1 . . TRBV12-3/TRBV12-4 CASSGGPTFDNEQFF TGTGCCAGCAGTGGGGGACCGACTTTCGACAATGAGCAGTTCTTC
TRBJ2-3 TRBD2 few TRBV7-3 CASSPRGGSTDTQYF TGTGCCAGCAGCCCCCGGGGGGGCAGCACAGATACGCAGTATTTT
TRBJ1-1 . . TRBV4-1 CASKLGPLARWTEAFF TGCGCCAGCAAGTTGGGACCCTTGGCGAGGTGGACTGAAGCTTTCTTT
TRBJ2-1 TRBD2 . TRBV6-1 CASSARSGGATYNEQFF TGTGCCAGCAGCGCTCGGAGCGGGGGCGCCACCTACAATGAGCAGTTCTTC
TRBJ2-5 . . TRBV11-1 CASSTGLLTQETQYF TGTGCCAGCAGCACGGGACTCCTGACCCAAGAGACCCAGTACTTC
TRBJ2-1 TRBD1 few TRBV29-1 CSAAGGREQFF TGCAGCGCCGCAGGGGGTCGGGAGCAGTTCTTC
TRBJ2-2 . . TRBV7-2 CASSSLANTGELFF TGTGCCAGCAGCTCCCTAGCGAACACCGGGGAGCTGTTTTTT
TRBJ1-2 . . TRBV27 CASSSPWGYGYTF TGTGCCAGCAGTAGCCCCTGGGGCTATGGCTACACCTTC
TRBJ2-5 . . TRBV9 CASSFGTLDQETQYF TGTGCCAGCAGTTTTGGGACACTAGACCAAGAGACCCAGTACTTC
TRBJ2-3 . many TRBV5-1 CASSAAVGGPGDTQYF TGCGCCAGCAGCGCCGCGGTGGGGGGGCCGGGAGATACGCAGTATTTT
TRBJ2-7 TRBD2 . TRBV12-3/TRBV12-4 CASSPSGRAPYEQYF TGTGCCAGCAGTCCCAGCGGGAGGGCCCCGTACGAGCAGTACTTC
TRBJ2-3 . few TRBV6-1 CASSVGPVTDTQYF TGTGCCAGCAGCGTAGGGCCAGTCACAGATACGCAGTATTTT
TRBJ1-3 . many TRBV5-5 CASSLAGAGNTIYF TGTGCCAGCAGCTTGGCAGGGGCTGGAAACACCATATATTTT
TRBJ2-5 TRBD1 many TRBV5-1 CASSWDSQETQYF TGTGCCAGCAGTTGGGACAGCCAAGAGACCCAGTACTTC
TRBJ2-5 TRBD1 . TRBV28 CASSPRGQGALETQYF TGTGCCAGCAGTCCCCGCGGACAGGGGGCTTTAGAGACCCAGTACTTC
TRBJ2-7 . few TRBV27 CASRLRVAYEQYF TGTGCCAGCAGGCTAAGGGTAGCCTACGAGCAGTACTTC
TRBJ2-5 . few TRBV7-2 CASNPLQTQYF TGTGCCAGCAACCCCTTGCAGACCCAGTACTTC